A single TCR beta chain is shown here with its context. Its matching antigen is unknown. These data belong to a study of OX40 agonist ivuxolimab in advanced cancers. Study-wide background: Intravenous ivuxolimab at 0.01 to 10 mg/kg was given to patients every 2 weeks. Study-wide points: More expanded clones were found, on average, in CD8+ than in CD4+ T cells. By week 6 at 0.1 to 3.0 mg/kg, blood CD4+ and CD8+ T cells had expanded clonally.

Measured with immunoSEQ multiplex PCR; TCRdb has only the in-frame clones, and not every one. The sample has roughly 72,000 clones, roughly 89% seen once. With 2 bases removed from V and 11 bases from J, the gap between germline ends came to 15 bases. The CDR3 is made up of 13 amino acids. Germline values: CDR1 SNHLY, CDR2 FYNNEI. This receptor was identified in an adult with an advanced solid tumor such as melanoma, head and neck, liver or kidney cancer. The gene calls are TRBV2 and TRBJ2-5; D may be TRBD2 (6 bases). This specimen was CD4+ or CD8+ T cells sorted from blood, taken in a trial of the OX40 agonist ivuxolimab. CDR3 sequence: CASSEQTWGEQYF. The CDR3 coding sequence is TGTGCCAGCAGTGAACAAACCTGGGGGGAGCAGTACTTC.